This TCR beta chain appears in the sequencing data of a study of shared clonotypes between healthy human individuals. Naive CD8 cells, CD45RO-negative and positively selected for CCR7, excluded terminally differentiated effector memory CD45RA+ cells. This clone was observed once. As yet, its antigen is unknown. Germline CDR1 and CDR2: MNHEY and SVGAGI. This CDR3 region has 13 residues. J lost 5 bases, V lost 7 bases, and 7 bases had no gene match. Study results and caveats: Shared clonotypes: roughly 4.7% naive CD4, under 4% naive CD8, over 2% memory CD4, approximately 0.37% memory CD8.

Data came from immunoSEQ multiplex PCR; TCRdb stores just in-frame clones and leaves some out. The profile shows some 2 million clones, approximately 95% of them singletons. This sequence joins TRBV6-5 and TRBJ1-2, with 7 bases aligning to TRBD1. The clonotype originates from a man between 18 and 29 years old in good health. Input material: naive CD8+ T cells sorted from blood. The CDR3 loop reads CASKRQGIYGYTF. The CDR3 region has the DNA TGTGCCAGCAAGAGACAGGGAATTTATGGCTACACCTTC.